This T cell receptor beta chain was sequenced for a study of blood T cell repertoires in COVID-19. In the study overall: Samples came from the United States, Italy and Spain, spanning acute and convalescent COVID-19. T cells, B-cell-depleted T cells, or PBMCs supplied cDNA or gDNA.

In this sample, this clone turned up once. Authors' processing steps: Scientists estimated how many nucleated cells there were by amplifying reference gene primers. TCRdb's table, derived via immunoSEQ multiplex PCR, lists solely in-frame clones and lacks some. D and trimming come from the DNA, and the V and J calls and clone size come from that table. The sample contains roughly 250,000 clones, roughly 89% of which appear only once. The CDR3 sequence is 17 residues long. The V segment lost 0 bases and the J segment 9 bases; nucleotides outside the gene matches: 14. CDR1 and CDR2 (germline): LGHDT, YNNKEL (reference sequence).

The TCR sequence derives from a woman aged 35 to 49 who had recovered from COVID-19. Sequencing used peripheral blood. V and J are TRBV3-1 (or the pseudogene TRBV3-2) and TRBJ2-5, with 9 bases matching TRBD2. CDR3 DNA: TGTGCCAGCAGCCAAGAAAGTTTAGCGGGGGACCCGGCCGCCCAGTACTTC. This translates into CASSQESLAGDPAAQYF.